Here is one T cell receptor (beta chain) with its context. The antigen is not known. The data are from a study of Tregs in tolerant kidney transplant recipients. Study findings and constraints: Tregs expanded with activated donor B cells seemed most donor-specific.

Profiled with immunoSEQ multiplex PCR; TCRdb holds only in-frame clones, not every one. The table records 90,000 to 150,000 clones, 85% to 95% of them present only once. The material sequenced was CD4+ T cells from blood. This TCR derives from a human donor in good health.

CDR3: CASSQGGMAGGASRTDTQYF. The CDR3 nucleotides read TGCGCCAGCAGCCAAGGTGGAATGGCGGGGGGGGCATCGCGCACAGATACGCAGTATTTT. The chain couples TRBV4-1 to TRBJ2-3; 9 bases are a match to TRBD2. CDR3 size: 20 residues. Unmatched junction bases numbered 15, after V lost 1 base and J lost 1 base. Germline CDR1 is MGHRA and CDR2 is YSYEKL.